Sequencing of this TCR beta chain was carried out in a study of blood T cell repertoires in COVID-19. Germline V gene sequence: CDR1 DFQATT, CDR2 SNEGSKA (reference sequence). The ends lost 3 bases at V and 3 bases at J; junction bases unmatched: 8. CDR3 size: 15 residues. Sequencing was performed with immunoSEQ multiplex PCR; in TCRdb, only in-frame clones are kept and a portion is missing. This repertoire shows about 170,000 clones, about 74% found once; its top ten account for roughly 8.4%. The chain links TRBV20-1 to TRBJ1-2; TRBD1 aligns across 9 bases. The TCR was taken from a man in his sixties with acute or convalescent COVID-19. The sequencing input was peripheral blood. The CDR3 region is CSASTLGQGHYGYTF. The CDR3 DNA reads TGCAGTGCTAGTACCCTTGGACAGGGGCACTATGGCTACACCTTC.